This T cell receptor (beta chain) was sequenced in a study of blood T cell repertoires in COVID-19. Overall study context: The origin of the acute and convalescent COVID-19 samples was the United States, Italy and Spain. The cDNA or gDNA used as material had been derived from T cells, B-cell-depleted T cells, or PBMCs.

As processed by the authors: How many nucleated cells were present was estimated from reference gene primer amplification. Assay: immunoSEQ multiplex PCR; the TCRdb copy retains only in-frame clones and omits some. V and J calls and clone size are given by that table; D and trimming were obtained from the DNA. The sample records 210,000 or so clones, roughly four fifths being singletons. Trimming removed 6 bases at V and 1 base at J, with 10 bases between. The germline gives CDR1 MDHEN, CDR2 SYDVKM. The CDR3 extends over 14 amino acids. The TCR sequence derives from a woman in her forties or fifties with active or convalescent COVID-19. The genes are TRBV28 and TRBJ1-5; perhaps TRBD1 as D (6 bases). Input material: peripheral blood. CDR3: CASSPGQSNQPQHF. The CDR3 DNA reads TGTGCCAGCAGCCCCGGACAGAGCAATCAGCCCCAGCATTTT.